A single sample gave rise to the 5 T cell receptor beta chains below, sequenced in a study of T cell responses to AZD1222 COVID-19 vaccine. TCRdb's copy holds only in-frame clones and misses some; the assay was immunoSEQ multiplex PCR. The data hold about 160,000 clones, with more than 85% observed a single time. This sample comprised peripheral blood, obtained on day 0 of AZD1222 vaccination. All receptors come from an adult in good health.

This chain joins TRBV6-5 and TRBJ2-3; D gene unclear. Between the trimmed V and J ends, which lost 0 bases and 7 bases, there was a span of 11 bases. Germline lookup yields CDR1 MNHEY and CDR2 SVGAGI. CDR3 length: 14 residues. In DNA, the CDR3 is TGTGCCAGCAGTTACTCGAGAGGATCACATACGCAGTATTTT. Translated, it gives CASSYSRGSHTQYF.

The chain employs TRBV10-1 and TRBJ1-3; unclear D gene. The CDR3 length is 12 residues. CDR1 and CDR2 from the germline V gene are WNHNN and SYGVQD (reference sequence). Trimming cost V 7 bases and J 0 bases, with 4 bases left between them. In DNA form, the CDR3 reads TGCGCCAGCAAAGGCTCTGGAAACACCATATATTTT. Protein sequence: CASKGSGNTIYF.

The chain recombines TRBV5-1 with TRBJ2-7, with 10 nucleotides matching TRBD1. This CDR3 is built from 14 residues. V was pared by 5 bases and J by 2 bases, with 4 bases of the junction left unmatched. Germline CDR1 is SGHRS and CDR2 is YFSETQ. The chain's CDR3 is CASRTGTGAYEQYF. Here the CDR3 DNA reads TGCGCCAGCAGGACCGGGACAGGGGCCTACGAGCAGTACTTC.

The V call is TRBV5-1, the J call TRBJ1-4, with D unclear. CDR1 and CDR2 (germline): SGHRS, YFSETQ. Trimming took off 3 bases at V and 8 bases at J, with 11 bases between the two ends. The CDR3 extends over 13 amino acids. The CDR3 sequence: CASSSTLDEKLFF. CDR3 sequence (DNA): TGCGCCAGCAGCTCAACTCTCGACGAAAAACTGTTTTTT.

V usage is TRBV11-2 and J usage is TRBJ1-2; D is uncertain. Germline CDR1 SGHAT, CDR2 FQNNGV. The CDR3 runs 14 residues. Trimming removed 0 bases from V and 6 bases from J, with 11 bases in between. The CDR3 DNA follows: TGTGCCAGCAGCTTAGATAGGTCGTGGGATGGCTACACCTTC. Its protein product is CASSLDRSWDGYTF.